This T cell receptor beta chain was recovered during a study of resident and recirculating memory T cells in vitiligo. Turning to the study itself: Epidermis came from shave biopsies of lesional and nonlesional sites, plus PBMCs. Study-level findings and limits: Sequences differed between biopsy sites and patients, suggesting private specificity. No single dominant TCR clone appeared; lesion clonality varied.

TCRdb's table, derived via immunoSEQ multiplex PCR, lists solely in-frame clones and lacks some. The sample holds more than 35,000 clones, over 90% seen once. Comments on this clone: The antigen is unknown.

The source of this sequence is a male donor with vitiligo. Sequencing input: blood.

As DNA, the CDR3 is TGTGCCAGCAGTCAGACAGCAACTAATGAAAAACTGTTTTTT. Protein product: CASSQTATNEKLFF. The rearrangement joins TRBV6-5 to TRBJ1-4, with D perhaps TRBD1 (5 bases). Per germline, CDR1 MNHEY and CDR2 SVGAGI. V was trimmed by 5 bases and J by 0 bases, leaving 7 bases between them. This CDR3 is built from 14 residues.